These 8 T cell receptor beta chains were all obtained from the same sample, sequenced in a study of T cells in Graves' hyperthyroidism and ophthalmopathy. Using RNA transcripts as the source, TCR beta CDR3 regions were amplified. In the first-round RT-PCR of the TCR CDR3, the HTBI primer set was used. MiXCR was run by TCRdb on the multiplex PCR reads, yielding one entry per CDR3 protein. The table lists 300,000 to 450,000 distinct CDR3 sequences, roughly an eighth of them singletons. The sequencing sample was made of blood. These receptors were taken from a woman between 18 and 30 years old with Graves' hyperthyroidism.

The V gene is TRBV30, the J gene TRBJ2-7, with a possible D match to TRBD2 (5 bases). Trimming took off 3 bases at V and 0 bases at J, with 27 bases between the two ends. The CDR3 totals 19 residues. Germline CDR1 and CDR2: GTSNPN and SVGIG (reference sequence). CDR3 sequence (DNA): TGTGCCTGGAGCGGCTTGAGGGTGTCATCCCCTAAAAGCTCCTACGAGCAGTACTTC. Its protein is CAWSGLRVSSPKSSYEQYF.

A few counts support this clonotype. The gene calls are TRBV4-3 and TRBJ1-4; D is ambiguous. V was shortened by 0 bases and J by 7 bases, with 12 bases between the two germline ends. Germline loops: CDR1 LGHNA, CDR2 YSLEER. The CDR3 sequence is 15 residues long. CDR3 sequence: CASSQDLQWGEKLFF. In nucleotides, the CDR3 is TGCGCCAGCAGCCAAGACCTCCAGTGGGGTGAAAAACTGTTTTTT.

This clonotype was observed at least ten times. The chain recombines TRBV7-4 with TRBJ1-2; D not certain. Trimming pared 1 base from V and 1 base from J, leaving 22 bases between. Germline V gene sequence: CDR1 SGHVT, CDR2 SQSDAQ. This CDR3 is 19 amino acids long. The CDR3 loop is CASSLGCLSAPFGNYGYTF. CDR3 nucleotide sequence: TGTGCCAGCAGCTTAGGATGTTTATCAGCCCCATTCGGTAACTATGGCTACACCTTC.

This clonotype was counted between two and nine times. The chain has TRBV5-5 and TRBJ2-5; D is ambiguous. The V and J ends lost 4 bases and 12 bases respectively, with 16 bases between them. Germline values: CDR1 SGHKS, CDR2 YYEKEE (reference sequence). This CDR3 is 12 amino acids long. The CDR3 DNA is TGTGCCAGCAGCACGGTCGGTGCTCAAGAGTACTTC. Translating it yields CASSTVGAQEYF.

This clonotype was counted many times. V gene TRBV28 combines with J gene TRBJ2-3; D uncertain. Germline V gene lookup returns CDR1 MDHEN and CDR2 SYDVKM. CDR3 size: 15 residues. V lost 2 bases, J lost 1 base, and 10 bases lay in between. CDR3 nucleotide sequence: TGTGCCAGCAGTTTAGAAGGTGTGGGCACAGATACGCAGTATTTT. Protein sequence: CASSLEGVGTDTQYF.

This clonotype was seen a few times. The V call is TRBV5-4, the J call TRBJ2-3; D is possibly TRBD1 or TRBD2 (5 bases each). V was clipped by 4 bases and J by 5 bases, with 8 bases between them. CDR3 length equals 12 residues. Germline V CDR1 and CDR2: SGHNT, YYREEE (reference sequence). In nucleotides, the CDR3 is TGTGCCAGCAGCCGGGACCTAGATACGCAGTATTTT. Translated, it gives CASSRDLDTQYF.

The V call is TRBV4-1, the J call TRBJ1-5; TRBD1 aligns across 7 bases. The CDR3 spans 17 residues. J gave up 2 bases and V 5 bases, and 12 bases lay outside the gene matches. From germline, CDR1 is MGHRA and CDR2 YSYEKL. The CDR3 sequence is CASSLENERGRNQPQHF. CDR3 in DNA: TGCGCCAGCAGCTTAGAGAACGAAAGGGGGCGCAATCAGCCCCAGCATTTT.

This clonotype was observed at least ten times. The rearrangement joins TRBV6-2 or TRBV6-3 to TRBJ2-7; D gene uncertain. The V end was cut by 6 bases, the J end by 0 bases, with 18 bases between. CDR3 length equals 16 residues. CDR1 is MNHEY and CDR2 is SVGEGT in the germline V gene. In nucleotides, the CDR3 is TGTGCCAGCAGCCCCGGGTCCCGAATGATCTCCTACGAGCAGTACTTC. It is translated as CASSPGSRMISYEQYF.